This T cell receptor beta chain was sequenced during a study of radiotherapy plus CTLA-4 blockade in lung cancer. Study results and limitations: Radiotherapy was combined with ipilimumab, and tumor-derived TCR clones then expanded in blood.

Measured with immunoSEQ multiplex PCR; TCRdb has only the in-frame clones, and not every one. Of approximately 90,000 clones in the sample, about four fifths are singletons; the top ten hold roughly 0.84%. The CDR3 extends over 15 amino acids. Trimming removed 5 bases from V and 0 bases from J, with 13 bases in between. Germline V gives CDR1 SGHVS, CDR2 FQNEAQ. Note on this clone: What it binds is not known.

The source is a human donor with non-small cell lung cancer who had stable disease on radiotherapy plus ipilimumab. V gene TRBV7-8 combines with J gene TRBJ1-1, with D uncertain. The starting material was peripheral blood, obtained from a patient treated with radiotherapy plus ipilimumab. The CDR3: CASSPYNLLNTEAFF. The CDR3 region has the DNA TGTGCCAGCAGCCCTTATAATCTGTTGAACACTGAAGCTTTCTTT.